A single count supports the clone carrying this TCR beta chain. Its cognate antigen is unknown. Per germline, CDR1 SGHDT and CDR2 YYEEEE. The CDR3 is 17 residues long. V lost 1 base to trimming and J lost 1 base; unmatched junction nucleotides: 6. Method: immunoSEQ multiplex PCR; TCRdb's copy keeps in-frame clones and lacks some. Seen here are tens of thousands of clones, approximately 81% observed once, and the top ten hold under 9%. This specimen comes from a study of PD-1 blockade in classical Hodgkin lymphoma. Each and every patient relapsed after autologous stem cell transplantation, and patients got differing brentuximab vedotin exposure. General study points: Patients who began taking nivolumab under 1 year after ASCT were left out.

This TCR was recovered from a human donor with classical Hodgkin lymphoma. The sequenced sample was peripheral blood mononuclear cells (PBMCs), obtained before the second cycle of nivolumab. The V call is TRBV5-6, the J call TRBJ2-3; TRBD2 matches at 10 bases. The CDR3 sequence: CASSLWLAGDGTDTQYF. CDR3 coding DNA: TGTGCCAGCAGCTTGTGGCTAGCGGGGGATGGCACAGATACGCAGTATTTT.